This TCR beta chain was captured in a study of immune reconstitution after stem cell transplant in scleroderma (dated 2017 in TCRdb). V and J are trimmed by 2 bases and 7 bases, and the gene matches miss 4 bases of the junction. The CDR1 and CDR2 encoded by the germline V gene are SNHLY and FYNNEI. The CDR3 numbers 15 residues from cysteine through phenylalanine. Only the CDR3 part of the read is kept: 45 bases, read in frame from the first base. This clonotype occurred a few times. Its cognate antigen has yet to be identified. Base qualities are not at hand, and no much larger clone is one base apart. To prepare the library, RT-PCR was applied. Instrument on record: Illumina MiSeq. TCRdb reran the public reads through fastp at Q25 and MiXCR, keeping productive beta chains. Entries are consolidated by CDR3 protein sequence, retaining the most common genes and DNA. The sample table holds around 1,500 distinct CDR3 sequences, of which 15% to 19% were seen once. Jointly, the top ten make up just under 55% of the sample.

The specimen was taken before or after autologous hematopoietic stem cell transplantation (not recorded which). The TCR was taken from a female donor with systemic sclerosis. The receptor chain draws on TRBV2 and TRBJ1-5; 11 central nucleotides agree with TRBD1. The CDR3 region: CASSERTGGRQPQHF. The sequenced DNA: TGTGCCAGCAGTGAAAGGACAGGGGGCCGGCAGCCCCAGCATTTT.